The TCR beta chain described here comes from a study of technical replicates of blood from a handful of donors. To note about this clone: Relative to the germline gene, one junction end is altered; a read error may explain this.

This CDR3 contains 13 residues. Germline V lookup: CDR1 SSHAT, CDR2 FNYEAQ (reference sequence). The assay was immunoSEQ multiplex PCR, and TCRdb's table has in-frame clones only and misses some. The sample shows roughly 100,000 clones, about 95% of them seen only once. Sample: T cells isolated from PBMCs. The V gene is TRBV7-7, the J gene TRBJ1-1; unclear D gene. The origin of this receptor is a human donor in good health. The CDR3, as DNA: TGTGCTAGCAGCTTGGCACCGAACACTGAAGCTTTCTTT. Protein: CASSLAPNTEAFF.